What follows are 24 T cell receptor beta chains derived from one specimen sequenced in a study of siplizumab effects on memory and regulatory T cells. Sequencing was performed with immunoSEQ multiplex PCR; in TCRdb, only in-frame clones are kept and a portion is missing. Here the sample spans some 100,000 clones, roughly 95% being singletons. Sequenced input: naive CD4+ T cells sorted from blood. All receptors derive from a human donor in good health.

The gene calls are TRBV7-6 and TRBJ2-1; 11 bases are a match to TRBD1. CDR1 and CDR2 (germline): SGHVS, FNYEAQ. CDR3 length: 14 residues. V was clipped by 5 bases and J by 6 bases; unmatched bases: 3. CDR3 nucleotide sequence: TGTGCCAGCAGCCCGGGGACAGGGGGCAATGAGCAGTTCTTC. Its protein product is CASSPGTGGNEQFF.

The CDR3 spells CASTLGTSHTTGELFF. The CDR3 DNA sequence: TGTGCCAGCACCCTCGGGACTAGCCATACCACCGGGGAGCTGTTTTTT. The genes are TRBV2 and TRBJ2-2; 9 bases are shared with TRBD2. Germline trimming cut 7 bases from V and 4 bases from J; bases unmatched to any gene: 10. The CDR3 runs to 16 residues. CDR1 SNHLY and CDR2 FYNNEI come from the germline V gene.

J is TRBJ1-4 and V is TRBV14; tentatively, D is TRBD1 (5 bases). Germline values: CDR1 SGHDN, CDR2 FVKESK. The CDR3 is made up of 14 amino acids. With 4 bases removed from V and 8 bases from J, the gap between germline ends came to 14 bases. CDR3 residues: CASSRQTSGEKLFF. CDR3 bases: TGTGCCAGCAGCCGACAGACCAGCGGAGAAAAACTGTTTTTT.

The rearrangement uses TRBV7-6 and TRBJ2-3; 8 bases are a match to TRBD1. Germline assignment: CDR1 SGHVS and CDR2 FNYEAQ. There are 13 residues in the CDR3. V was pared by 5 bases and J by 7 bases, with 5 bases of the junction left unmatched. This CDR3 reads CASSPGTGYTQYF. The CDR3 region has the DNA TGTGCCAGCAGCCCCGGGACAGGATATACGCAGTATTTT.

The chain links TRBV27 to TRBJ2-7; D gene uncertain. Germline V gives CDR1 MNHEY, CDR2 SMNVEV (reference sequence). Trimming removed 2 bases from V and 0 bases from J, with 5 bases in between. The CDR3 runs to 13 residues. CDR3 nucleotides: TGTGCCAGCAGTTTAAGACCCTCCTACGAGCAGTACTTC. It encodes CASSLRPSYEQYF.

The chain combines TRBV6-5 with TRBJ1-4, with D unclear. V was cut by 0 bases and J by 1 base, with 6 bases left in between. CDR1 is MNHEY and CDR2 is SVGAGI in the germline V gene. The CDR3 is made up of 15 amino acids. The CDR3 DNA reads as TGTGCCAGCAGTTACTCGCCGGGAACTAATGAAAAACTGTTTTTT. Encoded protein: CASSYSPGTNEKLFF.

The rearrangement joins TRBV2 to TRBJ1-1; D gene ambiguous. CDR3 size: 13 residues. Trimming cost V 7 bases and J 1 base, with 10 bases left between them. From germline, CDR1 is SNHLY and CDR2 FYNNEI. CDR3 amino acids: CASIGQPNTEAFF. The CDR3 bases are TGTGCCAGCATAGGGCAGCCGAACACTGAAGCTTTCTTT.

The genes are TRBV27 and TRBJ1-6; maybe TRBD1 (6 bases). Germline V gives CDR1 MNHEY, CDR2 SMNVEV (reference sequence). V was clipped by 6 bases and J by 0 bases, with 9 bases between them. The CDR3 runs to 15 residues. The CDR3, as DNA: TGTGCCAGCAGCCTGGACAGCTCCTATAATTCACCCCTCCACTTT. Encoded protein: CASSLDSSYNSPLHF.

The rearrangement joins TRBV9 to TRBJ2-7, with D perhaps matching TRBD1 (5 bases). CDR1 is SGDLS and CDR2 is YYNGEE in the germline V gene. This CDR3 has 14 residues. The V end was cut by 4 bases, the J end by 4 bases, with 15 bases between. The CDR3, as DNA: TGTGCCAGCAGCCCCCCCGGACAAGATTACGAGCAGTACTTC. This sequence encodes CASSPPGQDYEQYF.

CDR3: CASSLDSNSNQPQHF. Here the CDR3 DNA reads TGTGCCAGCAGCTTAGACAGTAATAGCAATCAGCCCCAGCATTTT. The rearrangement joins TRBV7-8 to TRBJ1-5; D not certain. Trimming cost V 1 base and J 0 bases, with 7 bases left between them. The germline V gene has CDR1 SGHVS and CDR2 FQNEAQ. This CDR3 region has 15 residues.

The gene calls are TRBV7-6 and TRBJ2-7; no clear D. This CDR3 is built from 14 residues. The germline CDR1 and CDR2 sequences are SGHVS and FNYEAQ. The V gene lost 3 bases and the J gene lost 5 bases, with 14 bases spanning the gap. CDR3 DNA: TGTGCCAGCAGCTTCAGAACTCAACGGGACGAGCAGTACTTC. Amino acid sequence: CASSFRTQRDEQYF.

The chain has TRBV11-2 and TRBJ2-3, with a tentative D call TRBD1 (5 bases). V lost 4 bases, J lost 1 base, and 12 bases lay in between. The CDR3 runs to 15 residues. Germline CDR1 reads SGHAT; CDR2 reads FQNNGV. CDR3 region: CASSWLGPRTDTQYF. DNA of the CDR3: TGTGCCAGCAGCTGGTTGGGGCCCCGCACAGATACGCAGTATTTT.

This chain links TRBV30 with TRBJ2-5, with D perhaps matching TRBD1 or TRBD2 (6 bases each). Trimming took off 1 base at V and 5 bases at J, with 8 bases between the two ends. Germline lookup yields CDR1 GTSNPN and CDR2 SVGIG (reference sequence). The CDR3 consists of 12 residues. CDR3 region: CAWSGGAETQYF. The CDR3 bases are TGTGCCTGGAGTGGGGGGGCGGAGACCCAGTACTTC. Based on the CDR3 plus reference TRBV30 and TRBJ2-5, the full variable domain is SQTIHQWPATLVQPVGSPLSLECTVEGTSNPNLYWYRQAAGRGLQLLFYSVGIGQISSEVPQNLSASRPQDRQFILSSKKLLLSDSGFYLCAWSGGAETQYFGPGTRLLVL.

This chain joins TRBV27 and TRBJ1-2; tentative D call: TRBD1 (5 bases). V lost 0 bases to trimming and J lost 6 bases, with 14 bases between them. The CDR3 loop spans 15 amino acids. The germline CDR1 and CDR2 sequences are MNHEY and SMNVEV (reference sequence). The CDR3 DNA is TGTGCCAGCAGTTTATCGCGACAGAGACCCGATGGCTACACCTTC. Amino acids: CASSLSRQRPDGYTF.

V and J are TRBV4-1 and TRBJ1-5; no clear D. V was shortened by 1 base and J by 7 bases, with 5 bases between the two germline ends. CDR3 length equals 12 residues. Germline CDR1 reads MGHRA; CDR2 reads YSYEKL. The CDR3 sequence is CASSQGGQPQHF. CDR3 nucleotide sequence: TGCGCCAGCAGCCAAGGTGGCCAGCCCCAGCATTTT.

The chain combines TRBV7-3 with TRBJ2-1; 9 positions match TRBD2. This CDR3 spans 16 amino acids. Germline assignment: CDR1 SGHTA and CDR2 FQGTGA. Losses at the gene ends were 1 base for V and 6 bases for J; bases not matched to a gene: 7. CDR3 DNA: TGTGCCAGCAGCTTAATGGCGGGGGGGCCGCCCAATGAGCAGTTCTTC. It encodes CASSLMAGGPPNEQFF.

The CDR3 bases are TGTGCCAGCAGTCCCGGGCCTGGAGGGCCGAACACTGAAGCTTTCTTT. Amino acid sequence: CASSPGPGGPNTEAFF. This chain connects TRBV6-6 to TRBJ1-1; D unresolved. Trimming removed 5 bases at V and 1 base at J, with 17 bases between. The CDR3 totals 16 residues. CDR1 and CDR2 from the germline V gene are MNHNY and SVGAGI (reference sequence).

This sequence joins TRBV2 and TRBJ2-3, with D perhaps assigned TRBD1 or TRBD2 (6 bases each). The germline V gene has CDR1 SNHLY and CDR2 FYNNEI. Trimming pared 4 bases from V and 2 bases from J, leaving 13 bases between. The CDR3 loop spans 15 amino acids. CDR3 residues: CASSVGRGPTDTQYF. CDR3 bases: TGTGCCAGCAGTGTAGGTCGGGGGCCCACAGATACGCAGTATTTT.

The rearrangement links TRBV6-4 to TRBJ2-3, with TRBD2 as a possible D gene (7 bases). This CDR3 comprises 18 residues. Germline values: CDR1 MRHNA, CDR2 SNTAGT. V gave up 4 bases and J gave up 2 bases, with 22 bases separating them. In nucleotides, the CDR3 is TGTGCCAGCAGTGCCTATGGAAAGCGGGACATGCCCACAGATACGCAGTATTTT. Translated, it gives CASSAYGKRDMPTDTQYF.

J is TRBJ1-2 and V is TRBV20-1; D is unresolved. Trimming took off 7 bases at V and 3 bases at J, with 9 bases between the two ends. There are 11 residues in the CDR3. Germline CDR1 DFQATT, CDR2 SNEGSKA (reference sequence). CDR3 in amino acids: CSVSEDYGYTF. For the CDR3, the DNA is TGCAGTGTGTCGGAGGACTATGGCTACACCTTC.

The genes are TRBV19 and TRBJ2-3, with D possibly TRBD1 on 6 matching bases. CDR3 length: 14 residues. Per the germline V gene, CDR1 is LNHDA and CDR2 is SQIVND (reference sequence). V was cut by 6 bases and J by 3 bases, with 13 bases left in between. The CDR3 DNA is TGTGCCAGTAGGGAAAGGGGGTTGACAGATACGCAGTATTTT. Protein product: CASRERGLTDTQYF.

The rearrangement uses TRBV5-1 and TRBJ2-2, with D unclear. The CDR3 is made up of 16 amino acids. Germline V CDR1 and CDR2: SGHRS, YFSETQ. Trimming removed 2 bases at V and 8 bases at J, with 19 bases between. Here the CDR3 DNA reads TGCGCCAGCAGCTTTGTGGTCGGGCAGTTTATAGGGGAGCTGTTTTTT. This encodes CASSFVVGQFIGELFF.

V and J are TRBV7-9 and TRBJ1-6, with 7 positions matching TRBD1. The V and J ends lost 5 bases and 8 bases, in that order; junction bases with no gene match: 12. The CDR3 consists of 16 residues. CDR1 and CDR2 (germline): SEHNR, FQNEAQ (reference sequence). DNA for the CDR3: TGTGCCAGCAGCCCCCTAGGACAGGCTCCTTATTCACCCCTCCACTTT. Translating it yields CASSPLGQAPYSPLHF.

The CDR3 loop reads CASSRQGETEAFF. In DNA form, the CDR3 reads TGTGCCAGCTCACGACAGGGTGAGACTGAAGCTTTCTTT. The chain links TRBV18 to TRBJ1-1, with 7 bases matching TRBD1. CDR3 length: 13 residues. Germline CDR1 is KGHSH and CDR2 is LQKENI. V trimming: 4 bases; J trimming: 5 bases; junction bases outside the gene matches: 4.